The entry that follows covers one T cell receptor beta chain sequence. What this receptor recognizes is not known. No clone much larger than this one lies a single base away; base qualities are absent. The immunoSEQ Assay, a bias-controlled multiplex PCR, was used to amplify TCRbeta CDR3 regions from genomic DNA. From the authors' description of their analysis: Within the assay, amplification of reference gene primers was used to estimate how many nucleated cells each sample contained. To quantify the absolute abundance of each unique TCRbeta CDR3 rearrangement, sequence reads were collapsed and filtered. For each sample, productive Simpson clonality was calculated by taking the square root of Simpson's diversity index across productive rearrangements. TCRdb holds this immuneACCESS table with in-frame rearrangements only. Some clones are missing; in checked studies, unresolved V genes explain under half, and the rest has no known cause. The V and J calls and clone size are taken from that table; D and trimming were inferred from the DNA. The sample table records about 270,000 clones; 85% of these occur just once. The ten largest clonotypes hold approximately 12% of the sample.

Whole blood was collected in K2EDTA tubes by collaborating institutions according to the institutions' own protocols. For TCRbeta analysis, collaborator samples were shipped as frozen whole blood, as isolated PBMCs, or as DNA extracted from either sample type. This sample was included in a study of blood T cell repertoires in COVID-19 (dated by TCRdb to about 2020). Regarding the complete study: The collaborator samples originated in the United States, Italy and Spain and spanned the acute and convalescent phases of COVID-19. The material from the prospective study consisted of cDNA or gDNA derived from T cells, B-cell-depleted T cells, or PBMCs. Subjects who had been exposed to COVID-19, were actively infected with it, or had recovered from it provided the deeply sampled blood TCRbeta repertoires that made up the dataset. The repertoires were released in a freely available public database meant as a resource for research on the immune response to SARS-CoV-2. The samples were drawn from the first 160 participants of the ongoing ImmuneRACE study and from 1,254 subjects provided by 6 global collaborators. Sample metadata almost always included a de-identified subject ID, COVID-19 status, age in years and sex. Where available, HLA class I and class II types were taken from metadata supplied by the sample provider and were not determined by assay-based typing. On the study overall, not on this receptor specifically: The quantity of clinical and demographic metadata differed by source and by participant and was supplied without curation.

From a lookup of the germline V gene, CDR1 and CDR2 are LGHNA and YNFKEQ. The CDR3 contains 15 residues, cysteine and phenylalanine counted. Of all the DNA, just the CDR3 is kept, 45 bases in frame from base 1. V was cut back by 4 bases and J by 4 bases, leaving a gap of 14 bases between them. The chain couples TRBV4-2 to TRBJ1-5; TRBD1 could be the D gene, as 6 bases match. This sequence originates from a human donor in a cohort sampled during active COVID-19. Sequencing was carried out using peripheral blood. The DNA sequence is given as TGTGCCAGCAGCCTAAAAGGACAGACTAATCAGCCCCAGCATTTT. This translates into CASSLKGQTNQPQHF.